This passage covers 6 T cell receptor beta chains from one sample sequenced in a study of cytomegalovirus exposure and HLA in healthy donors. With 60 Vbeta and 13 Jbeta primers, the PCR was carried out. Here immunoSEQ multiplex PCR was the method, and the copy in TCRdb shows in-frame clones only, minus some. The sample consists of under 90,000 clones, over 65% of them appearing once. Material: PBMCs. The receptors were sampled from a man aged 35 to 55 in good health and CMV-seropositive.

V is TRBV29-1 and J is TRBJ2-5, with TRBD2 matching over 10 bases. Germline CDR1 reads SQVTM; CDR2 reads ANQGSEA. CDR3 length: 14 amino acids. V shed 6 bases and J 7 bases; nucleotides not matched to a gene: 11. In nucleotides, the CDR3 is TGCAGCGTGGGGGCTAGCGGGAGTCCTGGGACCCAGTACTTC. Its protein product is CSVGASGSPGTQYF.

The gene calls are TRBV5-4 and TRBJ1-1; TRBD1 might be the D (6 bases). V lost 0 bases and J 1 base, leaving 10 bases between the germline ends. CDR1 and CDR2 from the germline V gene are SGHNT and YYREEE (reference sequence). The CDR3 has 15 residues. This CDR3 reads CASSLARTANTEAFF. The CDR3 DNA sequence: TGTGCCAGCAGCTTGGCCCGGACAGCGAACACTGAAGCTTTCTTT.

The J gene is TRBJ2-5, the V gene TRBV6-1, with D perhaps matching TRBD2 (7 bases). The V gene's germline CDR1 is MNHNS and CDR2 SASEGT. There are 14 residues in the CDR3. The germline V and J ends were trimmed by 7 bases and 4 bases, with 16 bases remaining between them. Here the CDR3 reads CASNGGKGGETQYF. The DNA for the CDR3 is TGTGCCAGCAACGGGGGGAAAGGGGGAGAGACCCAGTACTTC.

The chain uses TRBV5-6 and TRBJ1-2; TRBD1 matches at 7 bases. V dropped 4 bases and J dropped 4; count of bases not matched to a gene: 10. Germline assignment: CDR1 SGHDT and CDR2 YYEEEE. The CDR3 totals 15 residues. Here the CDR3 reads CASSPPPGQTYGYTF. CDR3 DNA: TGTGCCAGCAGCCCGCCCCCGGGACAGACCTATGGCTACACCTTC.

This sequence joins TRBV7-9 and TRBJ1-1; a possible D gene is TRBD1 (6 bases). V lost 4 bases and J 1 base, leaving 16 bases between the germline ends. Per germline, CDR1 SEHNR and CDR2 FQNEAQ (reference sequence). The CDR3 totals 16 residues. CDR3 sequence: CASSSSGASENTEAFF. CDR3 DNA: TGTGCCAGCAGCTCCTCAGGGGCCTCCGAGAACACTGAAGCTTTCTTT.

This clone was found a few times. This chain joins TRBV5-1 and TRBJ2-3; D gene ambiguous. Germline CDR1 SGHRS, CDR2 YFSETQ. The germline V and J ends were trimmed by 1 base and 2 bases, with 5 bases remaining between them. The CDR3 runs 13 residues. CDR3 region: CASSLYPTDTQYF. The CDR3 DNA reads TGCGCCAGCAGCTTGTATCCCACAGATACGCAGTATTTT.